A selection of T cell receptor beta chains follows, all from one sample in a study of blood T cell repertoires in COVID-19. Assay: immunoSEQ multiplex PCR; the TCRdb copy retains only in-frame clones and omits some. The sample has fewer than 350,000 clones, 86% seen once. Sequenced sample: peripheral blood. These receptors were collected from a woman in her thirties who had recovered from COVID-19. CDR3s include the opening cysteine and the closing phenylalanine or tryptophan. Fields, in order: clone size, J gene, V gene, D gene, CDR3 DNA, CDR3 protein. D genes are given only for firm matches. Clone size is shown for a subset of rows, as once, few, many or a class of expanded clone.

few | TRBJ1-5 | TRBV5-1 | NA | TGCGCCAGCAGCTTGGAGGGTGGGGGCATCCAGCCCCAGCATTTT | CASSLEGGGIQPQHF
NA | TRBJ2-1 | TRBV3-1/TRBV3-2 | NA | TGTGCCAGCAGCCAAGTATCAGTCGATGAGCAGTTCTTC | CASSQVSVDEQFF
NA | TRBJ1-1 | TRBV2 | NA | TGTGCCAGCCGGGGAAACTGGGTCACTGAAGCTTTCTTT | CASRGNWVTEAFF
NA | TRBJ2-7 | TRBV2 | NA | TGTGCCAGCAGTGAAGAGACAGGCTCCTACGAGCAGTACTTC | CASSEETGSYEQYF
NA | TRBJ2-1 | TRBV5-1 | NA | TGCGCCAGCAGCTTGGCCGTGACTCAACCCAATGAGCAGTTCTTC | CASSLAVTQPNEQFF
NA | TRBJ2-7 | TRBV6-1 | TRBD1 | TGTGCCAGCAGCGAAGACAGGGGCCGCTACGAGCAGTACTTC | CASSEDRGRYEQYF
NA | TRBJ2-7 | TRBV5-6 | NA | TGTGCCAGCAGCTTGGGTCTGGAGCACGAGCAGTACTTC | CASSLGLEHEQYF
many | TRBJ2-7 | TRBV4-2 | TRBD2 | TGTGCCAGCAGCCAAGGACGGGCGGGAGCCTACGAGCAGTACTTC | CASSQGRAGAYEQYF
NA | TRBJ1-2 | TRBV20-1 | NA | TGCAGTGTCTTGGGGGCCTATGGCTACACCTTC | CSVLGAYGYTF
NA | TRBJ2-5 | TRBV28 | TRBD2 | TGTGCCAGCAGTTTCCCCGGGACTAGCGGGTTCCAAGAGACCCAGTACTTC | CASSFPGTSGFQETQYF
NA | TRBJ1-1 | TRBV6-6 | NA | TGTGCCAGCAGATATACCGCTACGGGGGACACTGAAGCTTTCTTT | CASRYTATGDTEAFF
NA | TRBJ2-7 | TRBV19 | NA | TGTGCCAGTAGTATATCGGACAGTCCTCCCTACGAGCAGTACTTC | CASSISDSPPYEQYF
NA | TRBJ1-5 | TRBV28 | NA | TGTGCCAGCGTCTTGGGGGGGGTTTATAGCAATCAGCCCCAGCATTTT | CASVLGGVYSNQPQHF
NA | TRBJ2-7 | TRBV18 | TRBD1 | TGTGCCAGCTCACCTGGGACAGGGGTACGCGAGCAGTACTTC | CASSPGTGVREQYF
NA | TRBJ1-2 | TRBV27 | NA | TGTGCCAGTACTTCTTTTACAGGGAACTATGGCTACACCTTC | CASTSFTGNYGYTF
NA | TRBJ2-3 | TRBV29-1 | TRBD2 | TGCAGCGCCAGGACTAGCGGGGCAGATACGCAGTATTTT | CSARTSGADTQYF
NA | TRBJ2-2 | TRBV2 | TRBD1 | TGTGCCAGCAGTGGCCAGGGGGCTCACACCGGGGAGCTGTTTTTT | CASSGQGAHTGELFF
NA | TRBJ2-1 | TRBV6-5 | NA | TGTGCCAGCAGTTATGACGGGAAGCAGTTCTTC | CASSYDGKQFF
NA | TRBJ2-5 | TRBV27 | TRBD2 | TGTGCCAGCAGTTCCGGGACTAGCGGGATGGGAGAGACCCAGTACTTC | CASSSGTSGMGETQYF
NA | TRBJ1-5 | TRBV2 | NA | TGTGCCAGCAGTGTGGAACAGGGTCCGAATCAGCCCCAGCATTTT | CASSVEQGPNQPQHF
NA | TRBJ1-1 | TRBV16 | TRBD1 | TGTGCCAGCAGCCACTCGGGACAGGGGGACACTGAAGCTTTCTTT | CASSHSGQGDTEAFF
NA | TRBJ1-6 | TRBV6-5 | NA | TGTGCCAGCATGAAGGGGTCCTATAATTCACCCCTCCACTTT | CASMKGSYNSPLHF
NA | TRBJ1-2 | TRBV5-1 | NA | TGCGCCAGCAGCTTGATTTCAGGGAATGGTGGCTACACCTTC | CASSLISGNGGYTF
NA | TRBJ1-5 | TRBV7-2 | TRBD1 | TGTGCCAGCAGCTTAGTCGGACAGGCCCATCAGCCCCAGCATTTT | CASSLVGQAHQPQHF
NA | TRBJ1-3 | TRBV2 | NA | TGTGCCAGCAGTGAAGGGTTGGGCCTCTACTCTGGAAACACCATATATTTT | CASSEGLGLYSGNTIYF
NA | TRBJ2-1 | TRBV7-2 | TRBD1 | TGTGCCAGCATCGGGAACAGGGGCCACGGGAATGAGCAGTTCTTC | CASIGNRGHGNEQFF
NA | TRBJ2-1 | TRBV19 | NA | TGTGCCAGTGGGGCCAGCTCTTACAATGAGCAGTTCTTC | CASGASSYNEQFF
NA | TRBJ2-7 | TRBV14 | NA | TGTGCCAGCAGCCAAGATCGCGAGCAGTACTTC | CASSQDREQYF
NA | TRBJ1-3 | TRBV5-4 | TRBD1 | TGTGCCAGCAGACCGGACAGGGGCGCTGGAAACACCATATATTTT | CASRPDRGAGNTIYF
NA | TRBJ2-2 | TRBV7-3 | NA | TGTGCCAGCAGCGTCACGCCGGTCGGGGAGCTGTTTTTT | CASSVTPVGELFF
NA | TRBJ2-1 | TRBV5-1 | TRBD1 | TGCGCCAGCAGCTTGGACAGGGGTGATGAGCAGTTCTTC | CASSLDRGDEQFF
NA | TRBJ2-5 | TRBV4-2 | NA | TGTGCCAGCAGCCAAGACTTAGAATCCCAGTACTTC | CASSQDLESQYF
NA | TRBJ2-1 | TRBV6-4 | NA | TGTGCCAGCAGTTCGAACGTCGGTGAGCAGTTCTTC | CASSSNVGEQFF
NA | TRBJ1-2 | TRBV7-9 | NA | TGTGCCAGCAGCGCTAATGTTGGCTACACCTTC | CASSANVGYTF
NA | TRBJ2-2 | TRBV9 | NA | TGTGCCAGCAGCGTAGACGGGAGTGGCGGGGAGCTGTTTTTT | CASSVDGSGGELFF
NA | TRBJ2-2 | TRBV6-5 | NA | TGTGCCAGCAGCCCGCCCGGCAGGGGCTCCGGGGAGCTGTTTTTT | CASSPPGRGSGELFF